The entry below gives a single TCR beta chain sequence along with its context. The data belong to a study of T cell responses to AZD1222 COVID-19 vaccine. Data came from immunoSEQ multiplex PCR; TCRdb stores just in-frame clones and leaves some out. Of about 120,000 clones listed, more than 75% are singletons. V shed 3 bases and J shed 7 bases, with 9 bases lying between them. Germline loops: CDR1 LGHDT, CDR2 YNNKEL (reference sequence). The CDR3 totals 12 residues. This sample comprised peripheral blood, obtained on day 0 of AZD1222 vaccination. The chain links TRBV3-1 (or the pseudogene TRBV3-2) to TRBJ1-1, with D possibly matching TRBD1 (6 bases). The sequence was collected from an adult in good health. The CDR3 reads CASSQQGLEAFF. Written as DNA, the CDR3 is TGTGCCAGCAGCCAGCAGGGGCTTGAAGCTTTCTTT.